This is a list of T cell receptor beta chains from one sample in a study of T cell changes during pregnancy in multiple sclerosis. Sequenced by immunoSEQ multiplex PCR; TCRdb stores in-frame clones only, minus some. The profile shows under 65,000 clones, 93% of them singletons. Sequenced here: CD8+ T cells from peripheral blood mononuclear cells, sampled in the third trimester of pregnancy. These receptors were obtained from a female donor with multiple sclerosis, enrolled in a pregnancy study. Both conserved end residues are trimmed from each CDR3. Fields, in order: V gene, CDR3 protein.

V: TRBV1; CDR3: TSSQMGLAGGKYEQY
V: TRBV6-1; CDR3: ASFSFTGTDTQY
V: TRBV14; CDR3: ASSQEWTSGRATYNEQF
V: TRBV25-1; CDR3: ASSAYTGLDEKLF
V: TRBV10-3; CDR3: AIMEPSGRGNEQF
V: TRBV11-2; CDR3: ASSLERLAKYNEQF
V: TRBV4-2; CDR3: ASSQVAGGSYNEQF
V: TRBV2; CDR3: ASSRTSGNTGELF
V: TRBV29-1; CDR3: SVVGTSYEQY
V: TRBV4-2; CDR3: ASSQDAGTGVDEQY
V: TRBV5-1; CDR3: ASRRRGEGVETQY
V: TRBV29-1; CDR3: SVEEGREPDTQY
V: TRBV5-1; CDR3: ASTPTTSSYNEQF
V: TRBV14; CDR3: ASSARQGIVNTEAF
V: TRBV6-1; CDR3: ASVRRESDTGELF
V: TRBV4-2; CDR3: ASSQRLAGVAEQF
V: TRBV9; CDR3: ASSDGLAGVYNEQF
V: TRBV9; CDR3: ASSVGIAGGSYNEQF
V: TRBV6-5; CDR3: ASSYSGFYGYT
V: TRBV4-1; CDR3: ASSHQTGNYGYT
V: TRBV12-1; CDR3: ASTRRVNTEAF
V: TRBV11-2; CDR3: ASSLTGDYEQY
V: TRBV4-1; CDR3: ASSQDRWQGAVAGANVLT
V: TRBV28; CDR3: ASSHRAHYGYT
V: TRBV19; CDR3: ASSAAGDTEAF
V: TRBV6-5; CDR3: ASSWTSSSTDTQY
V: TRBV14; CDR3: ASSQASSYNEQF
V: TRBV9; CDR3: ASSETGAGELF
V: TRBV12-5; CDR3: ASGTSGNEQF
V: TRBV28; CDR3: ASSQFGDRGDQPQH
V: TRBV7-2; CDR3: ASSSLPGTVLEETQY
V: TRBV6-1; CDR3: ANGEGSNPFYGYT
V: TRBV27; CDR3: ASSLGGQGANQPQH
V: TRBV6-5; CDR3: ASSYGHASYNEQF
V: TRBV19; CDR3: ASSPGTGLYEQY
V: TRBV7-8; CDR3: ASSFITSRETQY
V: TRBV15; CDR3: ATSPRGRRRDTEAF
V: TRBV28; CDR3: ASSSSVPTDGNQPQH
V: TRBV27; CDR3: ASSPPDRNTGELF
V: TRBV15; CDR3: ATSRDMRDSKSEQY
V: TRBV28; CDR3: ASSLALANREDTQY
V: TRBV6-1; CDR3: ASSEDQGTPYEQY
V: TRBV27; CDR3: ASKEGGRGLVRSYEQY
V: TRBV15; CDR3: ATSRGTSGSNEQF
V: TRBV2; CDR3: ASSDLFQGGHEQY
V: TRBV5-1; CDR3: ASSVLAGAAYNEQF
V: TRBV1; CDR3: TSSPRPLTGDQETQY
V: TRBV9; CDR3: ASSVAGTGELF
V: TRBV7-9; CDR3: ASIPEGVNTEAF
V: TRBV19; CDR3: ASSIGGRNTEAF
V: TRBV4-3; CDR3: ASSSVLPGGASEQY
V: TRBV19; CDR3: ASSIHGWNTEAF
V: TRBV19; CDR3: ASSIGGLGEAF
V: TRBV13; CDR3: ASSLRERELENEQY